Sequencing of this T cell receptor beta chain was carried out in a study of PD-L1 blockade in urothelial cancer. The time point is: pretreatment peripheral blood. The repertoire was sequenced with immunoSEQ multiplex PCR; TCRdb's copy has only in-frame clones and lacks some. The sample carries 60,000 or so clones, 85% recorded once. The sample was PBMCs, taken around atezolizumab (anti-PD-L1) treatment. This receptor was taken from a man between 65 and 80 years old with urothelial cancer.

DNA of the CDR3: TGTGCCAGTGGGGATCCGACTAGTACCTACGAGCAGTACTTC. It specifies CASGDPTSTYEQYF. The chain uses TRBV2 and TRBJ2-7, with D maybe TRBD2 (6 bases). From germline, CDR1 is SNHLY and CDR2 FYNNEI. Trimming removed 9 bases from V and 2 bases from J, with 17 bases in between. This CDR3 contains 14 residues.